This T cell receptor beta chain is drawn from a study of control samples from healthy donors and cancer patients. Germline loops: CDR1 MNHNS, CDR2 SASEGT. The CDR3 contains 16 residues. V shed 3 bases and J shed 1 base, with 13 bases lying between them. This clone came up a few times. TCRdb's table, derived via immunoSEQ multiplex PCR, lists solely in-frame clones and lacks some. The sample consists of approximately 180,000 clones, about 90% of them appearing once. The specimen sequenced was blood. The clonotype was recovered from a middle-aged woman in good health. This rearrangement joins TRBV6-1 to TRBJ1-5; D call uncertain. The CDR3 protein is CASSDKGPGSNQPQHF. The CDR3 region has the DNA TGTGCCAGCAGTGACAAAGGGCCTGGGAGCAATCAGCCCCAGCATTTT.